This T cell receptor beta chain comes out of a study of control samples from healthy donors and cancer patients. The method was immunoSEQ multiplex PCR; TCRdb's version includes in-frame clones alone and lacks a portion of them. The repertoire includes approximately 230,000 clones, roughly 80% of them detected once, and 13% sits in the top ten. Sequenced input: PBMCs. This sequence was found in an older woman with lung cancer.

The CDR3 sequence: CASSQTDSNQPQHF. CDR3 DNA: TGTGCCAGCAGCCAGACAGATAGCAATCAGCCCCAGCATTTT. The chain couples TRBV3-1 (or the pseudogene TRBV3-2) to TRBJ1-5; possibly TRBD1 for D (5 bases). Germline V gene lookup returns CDR1 LGHDT and CDR2 YNNKEL (reference sequence). The V gene lost 3 bases and the J gene lost 0 bases, with 6 bases spanning the gap. CDR3 size: 14 residues.